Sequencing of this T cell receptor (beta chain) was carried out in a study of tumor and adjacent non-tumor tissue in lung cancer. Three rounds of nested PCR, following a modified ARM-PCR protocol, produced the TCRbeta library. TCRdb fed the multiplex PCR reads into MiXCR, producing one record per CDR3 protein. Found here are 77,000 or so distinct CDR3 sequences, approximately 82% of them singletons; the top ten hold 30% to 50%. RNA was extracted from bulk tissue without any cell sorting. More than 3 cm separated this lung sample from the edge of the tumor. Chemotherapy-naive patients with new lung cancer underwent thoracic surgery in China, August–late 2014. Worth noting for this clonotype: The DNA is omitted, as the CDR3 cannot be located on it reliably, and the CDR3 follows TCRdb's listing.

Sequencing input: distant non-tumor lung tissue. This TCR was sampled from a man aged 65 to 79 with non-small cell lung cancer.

The CDR3 sequence is CASSLVGTGIAGKPFF. The chain links TRBV11-2 to TRBJ2-2; TRBD1 is the table's D call and was not checked against the DNA. From its first to its last residue, the CDR3 has 16 amino acids. CDR1 and CDR2 from the germline V gene are SGHAT and FQNNGV.